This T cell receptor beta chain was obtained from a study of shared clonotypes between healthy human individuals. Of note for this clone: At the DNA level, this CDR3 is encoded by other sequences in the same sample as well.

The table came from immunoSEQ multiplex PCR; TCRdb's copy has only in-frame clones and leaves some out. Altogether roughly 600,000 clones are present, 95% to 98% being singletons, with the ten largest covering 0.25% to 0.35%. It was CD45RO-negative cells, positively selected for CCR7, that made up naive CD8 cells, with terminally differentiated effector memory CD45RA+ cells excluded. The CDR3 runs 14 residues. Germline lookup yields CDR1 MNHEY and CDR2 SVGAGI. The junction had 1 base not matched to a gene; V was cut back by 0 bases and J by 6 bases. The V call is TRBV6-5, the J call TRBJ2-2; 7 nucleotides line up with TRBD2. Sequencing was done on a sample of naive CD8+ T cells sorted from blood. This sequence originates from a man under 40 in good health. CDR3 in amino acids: CASSYSSGAGELFF. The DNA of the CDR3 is TGTGCCAGCAGTTACTCGAGCGGGGCCGGGGAGCTGTTTTTT.